The 12 T cell receptor beta chains below all came from one sample that was sequenced in a study of OX40 agonist ivuxolimab in advanced cancers. Only in-frame clones appear in the TCRdb table, and some are missing; sequencing was by immunoSEQ multiplex PCR. Here the sample spans about 59,000 clones, roughly 85% being singletons. The sample consisted of CD4+ or CD8+ T cells sorted from blood, taken in a trial of the OX40 agonist ivuxolimab. These TCRs come from an adult with an advanced solid tumor such as melanoma, head and neck, liver or kidney cancer.

A single count supports this clone. The V and J genes are TRBV10-3 and TRBJ2-3; TRBD2 matches 13 bases. The CDR3 totals 15 residues. CDR1 is ENHRY, CDR2 SYGVKD, per germline. With V trimmed by 5 bases and J by 3 bases, 2 bases remained unmatched. CDR3 amino acids: CAISPTSGGTDTQYF. The CDR3 DNA sequence: TGTGCCATCAGTCCGACTAGCGGGGGGACAGATACGCAGTATTTT.

CDR3: CASSVSPGAETQYF. CDR3 nucleotides: TGTGCCAGCAGCGTAAGCCCAGGGGCAGAGACCCAGTACTTC. V usage is TRBV9 and J usage is TRBJ2-5; D may be TRBD1 (6 bases). Trimming removed 1 base at V and 4 bases at J, with 11 bases between. The CDR3 is made up of 14 amino acids. Germline CDR1 is SGDLS and CDR2 is YYNGEE.

The genes are TRBV7-9 and TRBJ1-2; D is ambiguous. V was cut by 1 base and J by 6 bases, with 6 bases left in between. CDR3 length: 12 residues. Germline-derived CDR1 and CDR2 are SEHNR and FQNEAQ (reference sequence). The CDR3 protein is CASSLGVDGYTF. The DNA of the CDR3 is TGTGCCAGCAGCTTAGGGGTGGATGGCTACACCTTC.

This clone was seen just once. The chain uses TRBV29-1 and TRBJ2-2; D gene ambiguous. The V end lost 5 bases, the J end lost 5 bases, and 12 bases lay between the germline ends. Germline V lookup: CDR1 SQVTM, CDR2 ANQGSEA. This CDR3 has 13 residues. The CDR3 loop is CSVSGLSTGELFF. In DNA form, the CDR3 reads TGCAGCGTTTCCGGGCTGTCGACCGGGGAGCTGTTTTTT.

This clone showed up just a few times. The gene calls are TRBV5-6 and TRBJ1-3; D not certain. Trimming removed 1 base at V and 0 bases at J, with 11 bases between. The CDR3 is 16 amino acids. CDR1 and CDR2 from the germline V gene are SGHDT and YYEEEE. The DNA of the CDR3 is TGTGCCAGCAGCTTGACGAGGACCGTCTCTGGAAACACCATATATTTT. The encoded protein is CASSLTRTVSGNTIYF. The variable domain in full, with the rest retrieved from reference TRBV5-6 and TRBJ1-3, is DAGVTQSPTHLIKTRGQQVTLRCSPKSGHDTVSWYQQALGQGPQFIFQYYEEEERQRGNFPDRFSGHQFPNYSSELNVNALLLGDSALYLCASSLTRTVSGNTIYFGEGSWLTVV.

DNA of the CDR3: TGTGCCAGCAGTTACACCGAGGGACAGGGCTATGGCTACACCTTC. It translates to CASSYTEGQGYGYTF. V usage is TRBV6-5 and J usage is TRBJ1-2; 9 bases match TRBD1. Germline CDR1 MNHEY, CDR2 SVGAGI. V trimming: 2 bases; J trimming: 4 bases; junction bases outside the gene matches: 5. The CDR3 sequence is 15 residues long.

This chain uses TRBV11-2 with TRBJ2-3; unclear D gene. Per the germline V gene, CDR1 is SGHAT and CDR2 is FQNNGV. V dropped 2 bases and J dropped 3 bases, with 12 bases sitting between them. This CDR3 contains 15 residues. The CDR3 nucleotides are TGTGCCAGCAGCTTACATGGCCGCAGGACAGATACGCAGTATTTT. Translation gives CASSLHGRRTDTQYF.

This clone was recorded many times. The sample carries other DNA sequences with the same CDR3. V and J are TRBV28 and TRBJ2-7, with unresolved D. The CDR3 extends over 13 amino acids. Germline V gene data show CDR1 as MDHEN and CDR2 as SYDVKM. The germline V and J ends were trimmed by 4 bases and 3 bases, with 10 bases remaining between them. The CDR3 region has the DNA TGTGCCAGCAGTTCGCCGGGTGGCTACGAGCAGTACTTC. This encodes CASSSPGGYEQYF.

The genes are TRBV9 and TRBJ2-3; tentatively, D is TRBD1 (6 bases). In germline, CDR1 is SGDLS, CDR2 YYNGEE. Trimming took off 1 base at V and 0 bases at J, with 12 bases between the two ends. This CDR3 has 16 amino acids. In DNA form, the CDR3 reads TGTGCCAGCAGCGTAAATCCGACAGGAAGCACAGATACGCAGTATTTT. Its protein product is CASSVNPTGSTDTQYF. Together with reference TRBV9 and TRBJ2-3, the CDR3 gives the full variable domain: DSGVTQTPKHLITATGQRVTLRCSPRSGDLSVYWYQQSLDQGLQFLIQYYNGEERAKGNILERFSAQQFPDLHSELNLSSLELGDSALYFCASSVNPTGSTDTQYFGPGTRLTVL.

The chain combines TRBV7-2 with TRBJ2-3; TRBD2 matches 16 bases. The CDR3 runs to 18 residues. Losses at the gene ends were 5 bases for V and 6 bases for J; bases not matched to a gene: 11. Germline assignment: CDR1 SGHTA and CDR2 FQGNSA. The CDR3 is CASSPRGLAGGASDTQYF. CDR3 DNA: TGTGCCAGCAGCCCCCGGGGACTAGCGGGAGGGGCGTCGGATACGCAGTATTTT.

The chain employs TRBV19 and TRBJ2-1; the D gene could be TRBD1 or TRBD2 (5 bases each). CDR1 is LNHDA and CDR2 is SQIVND in the germline V gene (reference sequence). This CDR3 has 12 residues. V was trimmed by 8 bases and J by 11 bases, leaving 16 bases between them. CDR3 nucleotide sequence: TGTGCCAGTTCGGAGGCTGGGGCTAAGCAGTTCTTC. Protein product: CASSEAGAKQFF.

The CDR3 reads CASSLGQANLQETQYF. The CDR3 DNA is TGTGCCAGCAGCTTAGGCCAGGCCAACTTACAAGAGACCCAGTACTTC. The V call is TRBV7-9, the J call TRBJ2-5, with no clear D. V shed 1 base and J shed 2 bases, with 14 bases lying between them. This CDR3 is 16 amino acids long. Germline V gene lookup returns CDR1 SEHNR and CDR2 FQNEAQ (reference sequence).